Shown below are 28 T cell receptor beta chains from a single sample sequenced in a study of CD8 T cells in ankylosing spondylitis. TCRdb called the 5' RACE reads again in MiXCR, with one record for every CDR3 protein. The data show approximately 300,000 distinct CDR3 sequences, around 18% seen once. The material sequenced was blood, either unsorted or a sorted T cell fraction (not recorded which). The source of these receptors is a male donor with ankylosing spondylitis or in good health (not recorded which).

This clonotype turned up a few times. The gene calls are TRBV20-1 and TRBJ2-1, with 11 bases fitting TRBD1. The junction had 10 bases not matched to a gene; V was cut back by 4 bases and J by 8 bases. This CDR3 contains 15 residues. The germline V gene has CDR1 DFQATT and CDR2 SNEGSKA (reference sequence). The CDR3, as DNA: TGCAGTGCTAACGCCGGGACAGGGGGTTTGGATGAGCAGTTCTTC. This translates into CSANAGTGGLDEQFF.

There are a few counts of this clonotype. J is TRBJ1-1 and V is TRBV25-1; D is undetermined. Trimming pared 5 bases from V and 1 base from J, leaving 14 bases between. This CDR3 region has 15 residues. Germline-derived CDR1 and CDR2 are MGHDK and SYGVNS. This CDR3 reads CASSSRLSTNTEAFF. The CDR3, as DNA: TGTGCCAGCAGTTCCCGTCTGTCCACGAACACTGAAGCTTTCTTT.

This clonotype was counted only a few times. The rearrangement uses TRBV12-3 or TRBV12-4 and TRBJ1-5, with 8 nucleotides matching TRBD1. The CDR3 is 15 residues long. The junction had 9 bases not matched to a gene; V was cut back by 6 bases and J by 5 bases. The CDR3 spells CASSPLGQGYQPQHF. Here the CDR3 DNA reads TGTGCCAGCAGCCCCCTAGGACAGGGCTATCAGCCCCAGCATTTT.

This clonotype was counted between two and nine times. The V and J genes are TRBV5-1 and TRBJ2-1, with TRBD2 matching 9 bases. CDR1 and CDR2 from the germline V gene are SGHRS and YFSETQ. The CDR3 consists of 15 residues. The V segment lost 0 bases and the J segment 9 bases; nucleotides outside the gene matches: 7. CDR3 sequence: CASSLDGTSSVEQFF. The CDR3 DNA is TGCGCCAGCAGCTTGGATGGGACTAGCAGCGTTGAGCAGTTCTTC.

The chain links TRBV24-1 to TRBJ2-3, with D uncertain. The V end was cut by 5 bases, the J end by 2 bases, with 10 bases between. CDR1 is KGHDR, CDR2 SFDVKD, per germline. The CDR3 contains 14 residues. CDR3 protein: CATSVDGSTDTQYF. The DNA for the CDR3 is TGTGCCACCAGTGTTGACGGCTCCACAGATACGCAGTATTTT.

The CDR3 bases are TGCGCCAGCAGCCTGGACAGGGAGAATTCACCCCTCCACTTT. Amino acid sequence: CASSLDRENSPLHF. The V and J genes are TRBV5-1 and TRBJ1-6, with TRBD1 identical over 8 bases. Germline CDR1 SGHRS, CDR2 YFSETQ. The CDR3 is made up of 14 amino acids. V lost 4 bases and J lost 7; bases outside the gene matches: 4.

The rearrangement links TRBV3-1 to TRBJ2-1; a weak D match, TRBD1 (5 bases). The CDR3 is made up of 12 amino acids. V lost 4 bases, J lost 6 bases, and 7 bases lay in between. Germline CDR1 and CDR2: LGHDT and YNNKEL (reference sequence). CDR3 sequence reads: CASSPQANEQFF. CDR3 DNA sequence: TGTGCCAGCAGCCCACAGGCCAATGAGCAGTTCTTC.

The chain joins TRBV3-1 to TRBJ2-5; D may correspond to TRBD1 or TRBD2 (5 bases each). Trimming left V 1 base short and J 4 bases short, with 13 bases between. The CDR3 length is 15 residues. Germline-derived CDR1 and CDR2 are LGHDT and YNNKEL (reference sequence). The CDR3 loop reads CASSQGGTLRETQYF. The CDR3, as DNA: TGTGCCAGCAGCCAAGGAGGGACCCTACGAGAGACCCAGTACTTC.

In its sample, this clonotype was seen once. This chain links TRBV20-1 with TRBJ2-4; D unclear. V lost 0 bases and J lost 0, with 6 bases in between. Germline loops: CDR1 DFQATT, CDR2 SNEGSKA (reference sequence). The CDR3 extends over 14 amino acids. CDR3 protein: CSARDQIAKNIQYF. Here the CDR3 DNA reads TGCAGTGCTAGAGACCAAATAGCCAAAAACATTCAGTACTTC.

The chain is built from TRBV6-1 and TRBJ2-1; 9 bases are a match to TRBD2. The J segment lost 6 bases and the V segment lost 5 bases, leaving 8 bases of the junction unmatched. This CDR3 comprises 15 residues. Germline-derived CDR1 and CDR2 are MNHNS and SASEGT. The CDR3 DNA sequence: TGTGCCAGCAGTAGGCGGGAGGGTTTTCGCAATGAGCAGTTCTTC. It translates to CASSRREGFRNEQFF.

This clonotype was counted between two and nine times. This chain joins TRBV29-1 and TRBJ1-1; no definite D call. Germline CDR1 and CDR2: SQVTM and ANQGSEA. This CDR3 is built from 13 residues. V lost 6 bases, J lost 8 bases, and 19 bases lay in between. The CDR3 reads CSVWTPRAVEAFF. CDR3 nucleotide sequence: TGCAGCGTATGGACGCCGAGGGCAGTAGAAGCTTTCTTT.

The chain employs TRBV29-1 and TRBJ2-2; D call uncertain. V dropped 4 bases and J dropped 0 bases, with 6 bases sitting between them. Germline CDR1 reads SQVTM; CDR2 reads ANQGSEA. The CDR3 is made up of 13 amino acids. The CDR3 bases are TGCAGCGTTGGGGCAGCGAACACCGGGGAGCTGTTTTTT. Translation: CSVGAANTGELFF.

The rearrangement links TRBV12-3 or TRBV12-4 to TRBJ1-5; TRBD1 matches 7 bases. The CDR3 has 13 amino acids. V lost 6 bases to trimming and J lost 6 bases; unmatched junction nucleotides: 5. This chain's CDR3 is CASRQQGSQPQHF. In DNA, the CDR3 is TGTGCCAGCAGACAACAGGGGAGTCAGCCCCAGCATTTT.

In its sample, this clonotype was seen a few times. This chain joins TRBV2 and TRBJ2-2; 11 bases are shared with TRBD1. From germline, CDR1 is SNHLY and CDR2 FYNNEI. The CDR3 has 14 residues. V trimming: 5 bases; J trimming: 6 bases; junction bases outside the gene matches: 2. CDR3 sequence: CASSRTGGAGELFF. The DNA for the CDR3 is TGTGCCAGCAGTAGGACAGGGGGCGCCGGGGAGCTGTTTTTT.

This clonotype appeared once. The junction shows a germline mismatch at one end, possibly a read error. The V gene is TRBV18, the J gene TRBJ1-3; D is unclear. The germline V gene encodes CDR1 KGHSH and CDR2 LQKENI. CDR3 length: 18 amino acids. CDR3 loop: CTSSPRSQRRNSGNTIYF. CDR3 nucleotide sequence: TGTACCAGCTCACCGAGGTCCCAACGACGGAACTCTGGAAACACCATATATTTT. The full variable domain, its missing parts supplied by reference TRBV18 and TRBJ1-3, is NAGVMQNPRHLVRRRGQEARLRCSPMKGHSHVYWYRQLPEEGLKFMVYLQKENIIDESGMPKERFSAEFPKEGPSILRIQQVVRGDSAAYFCTSSPRSQRRNSGNTIYFGEGSWLTVV.

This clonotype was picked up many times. CDR3 coding DNA: TGTGCCAGCCTACCCGGGTTAGCCAAAAACATTCAGTACTTC. Its translation is CASLPGLAKNIQYF. The chain recombines TRBV28 with TRBJ2-4; D gene unclear. From germline, CDR1 is MDHEN and CDR2 SYDVKM. This CDR3 contains 14 residues. Trimming took off 8 bases at V and 0 bases at J, with 11 bases between the two ends.

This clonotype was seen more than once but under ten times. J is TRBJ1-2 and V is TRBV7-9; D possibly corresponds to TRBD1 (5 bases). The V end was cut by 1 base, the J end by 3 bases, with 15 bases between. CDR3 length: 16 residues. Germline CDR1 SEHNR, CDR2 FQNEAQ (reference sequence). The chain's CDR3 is CASSLETWGWDYGYTF. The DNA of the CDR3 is TGTGCCAGCAGCTTAGAGACTTGGGGCTGGGACTATGGCTACACCTTC.

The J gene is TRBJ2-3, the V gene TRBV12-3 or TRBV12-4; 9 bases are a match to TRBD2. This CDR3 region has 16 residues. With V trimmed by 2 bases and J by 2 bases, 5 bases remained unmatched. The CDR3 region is CASSLYLAGITDTQYF. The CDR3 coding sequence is TGTGCCAGCAGTTTATACCTAGCGGGAATCACAGATACGCAGTATTTT.

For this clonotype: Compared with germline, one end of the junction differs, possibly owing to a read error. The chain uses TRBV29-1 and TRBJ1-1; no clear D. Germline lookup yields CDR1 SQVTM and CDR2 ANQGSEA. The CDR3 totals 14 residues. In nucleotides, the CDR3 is TGCGGCGTTGAAGATCGACTGATGAACACTGAAGCTTTCTTT. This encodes CGVEDRLMNTEAFF.

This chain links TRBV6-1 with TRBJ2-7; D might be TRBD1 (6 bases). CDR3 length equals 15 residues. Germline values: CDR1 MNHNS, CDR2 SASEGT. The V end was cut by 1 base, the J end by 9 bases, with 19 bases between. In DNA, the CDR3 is TGTGCCAGCAGTGAAGGTCTCAGGGGACCCTTCGTGCAGTACGTC. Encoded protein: CASSEGLRGPFVQYV.

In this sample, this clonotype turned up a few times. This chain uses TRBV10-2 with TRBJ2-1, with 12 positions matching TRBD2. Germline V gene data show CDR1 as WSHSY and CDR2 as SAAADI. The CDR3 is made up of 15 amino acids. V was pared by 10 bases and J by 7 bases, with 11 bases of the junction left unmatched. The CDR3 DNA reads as TGCGCCACCAAGGCCGGACTAGCGGGGCGGAATGAGCAGTTCTTC. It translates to CATKAGLAGRNEQFF.

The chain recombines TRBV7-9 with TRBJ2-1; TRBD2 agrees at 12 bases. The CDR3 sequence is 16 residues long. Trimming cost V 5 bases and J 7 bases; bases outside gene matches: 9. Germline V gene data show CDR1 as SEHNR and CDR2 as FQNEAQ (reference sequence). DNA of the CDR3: TGTGCCAGCAGCCCAGGACTAGCGGGACTGCTTAATGAGCAGTTCTTC. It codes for CASSPGLAGLLNEQFF.

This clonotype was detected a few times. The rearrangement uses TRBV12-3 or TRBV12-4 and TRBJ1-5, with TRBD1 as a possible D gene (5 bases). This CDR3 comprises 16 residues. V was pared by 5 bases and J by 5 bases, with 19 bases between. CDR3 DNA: TGTGCCAGCAGTCAAACACCGGGACGGGGGTATCAGCCCCAGCATTTT. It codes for CASSQTPGRGYQPQHF.

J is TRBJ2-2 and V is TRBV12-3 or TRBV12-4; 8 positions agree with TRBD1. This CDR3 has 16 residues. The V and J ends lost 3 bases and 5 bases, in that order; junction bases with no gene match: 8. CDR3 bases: TGTGCCAGCAGTTTTGGGCAGGGGGCAACTACCGGGGAGCTGTTTTTT. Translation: CASSFGQGATTGELFF.

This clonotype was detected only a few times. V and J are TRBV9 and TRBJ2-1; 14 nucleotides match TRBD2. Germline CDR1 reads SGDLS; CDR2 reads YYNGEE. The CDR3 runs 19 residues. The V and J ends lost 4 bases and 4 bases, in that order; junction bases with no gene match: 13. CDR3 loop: CASSSPPGLAGVRYNEQFF. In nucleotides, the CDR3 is TGTGCCAGCAGCAGTCCCCCGGGACTAGCGGGAGTTCGGTACAATGAGCAGTTCTTC.

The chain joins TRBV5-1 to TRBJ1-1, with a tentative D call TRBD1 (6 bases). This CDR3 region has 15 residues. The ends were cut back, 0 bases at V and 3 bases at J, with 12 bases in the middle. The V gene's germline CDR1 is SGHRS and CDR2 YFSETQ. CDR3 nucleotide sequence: TGCGCCAGCAGCTTGGAGTTAGGGGGGGACACTGAAGCTTTCTTT. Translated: CASSLELGGDTEAFF.

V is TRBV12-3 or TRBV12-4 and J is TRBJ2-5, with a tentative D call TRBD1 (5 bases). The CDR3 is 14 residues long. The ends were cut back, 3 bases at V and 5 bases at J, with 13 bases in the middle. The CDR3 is CASSFQGSLETQYF. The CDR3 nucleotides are TGTGCCAGCAGTTTCCAGGGATCGTTGGAGACCCAGTACTTC.

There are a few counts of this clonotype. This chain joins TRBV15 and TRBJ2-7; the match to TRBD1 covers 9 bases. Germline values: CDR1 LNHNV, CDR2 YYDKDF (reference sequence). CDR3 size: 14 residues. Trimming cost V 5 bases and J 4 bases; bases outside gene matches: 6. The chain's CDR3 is CATSRGQGRYEQYV. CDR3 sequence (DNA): TGTGCCACCAGCCGCGGACAGGGGCGATACGAGCAGTACGTC.